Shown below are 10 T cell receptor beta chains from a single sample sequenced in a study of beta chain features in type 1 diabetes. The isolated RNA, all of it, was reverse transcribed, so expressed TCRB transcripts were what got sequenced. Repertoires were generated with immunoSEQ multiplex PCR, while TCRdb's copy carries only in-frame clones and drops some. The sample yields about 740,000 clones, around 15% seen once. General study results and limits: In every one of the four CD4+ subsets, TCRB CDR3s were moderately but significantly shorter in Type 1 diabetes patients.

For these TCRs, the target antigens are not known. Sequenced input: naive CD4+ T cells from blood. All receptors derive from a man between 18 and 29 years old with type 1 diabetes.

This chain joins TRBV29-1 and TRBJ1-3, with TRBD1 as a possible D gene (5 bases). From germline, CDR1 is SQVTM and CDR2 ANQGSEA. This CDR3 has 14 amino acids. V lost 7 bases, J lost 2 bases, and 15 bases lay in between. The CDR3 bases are TGCAGCGCCGACCTTGGGACTGCTGGAAACACCATATATTTT. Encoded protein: CSADLGTAGNTIYF.

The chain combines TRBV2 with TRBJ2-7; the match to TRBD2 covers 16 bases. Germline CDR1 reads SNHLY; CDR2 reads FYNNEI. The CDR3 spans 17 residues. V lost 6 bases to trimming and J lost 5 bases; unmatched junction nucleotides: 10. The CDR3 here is CASRVGTSGGAAHEQYF. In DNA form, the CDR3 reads TGTGCCAGCAGAGTTGGGACTAGCGGGGGGGCAGCCCACGAGCAGTACTTC.

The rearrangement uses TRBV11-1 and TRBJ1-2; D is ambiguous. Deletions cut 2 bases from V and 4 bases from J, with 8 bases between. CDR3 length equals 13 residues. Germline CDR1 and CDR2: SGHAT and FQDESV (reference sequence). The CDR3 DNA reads TGTGCCAGCAGCTTATTTTCGTCCTATGGCTACACCTTC. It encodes CASSLFSSYGYTF.

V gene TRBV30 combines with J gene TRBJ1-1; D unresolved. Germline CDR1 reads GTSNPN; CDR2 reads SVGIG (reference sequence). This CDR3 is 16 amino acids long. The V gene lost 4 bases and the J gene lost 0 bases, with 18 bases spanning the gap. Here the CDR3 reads CAWIRRRLTMNTEAFF. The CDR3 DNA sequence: TGTGCCTGGATCCGCAGGAGGTTGACAATGAACACTGAAGCTTTCTTT.

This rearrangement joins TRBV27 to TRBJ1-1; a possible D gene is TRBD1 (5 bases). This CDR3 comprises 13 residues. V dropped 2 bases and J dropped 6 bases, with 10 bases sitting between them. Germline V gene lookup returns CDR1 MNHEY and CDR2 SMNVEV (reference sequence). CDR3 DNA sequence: TGTGCCAGCAGTTTAAGGGACGGATCTGAAGCTTTCTTT. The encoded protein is CASSLRDGSEAFF.

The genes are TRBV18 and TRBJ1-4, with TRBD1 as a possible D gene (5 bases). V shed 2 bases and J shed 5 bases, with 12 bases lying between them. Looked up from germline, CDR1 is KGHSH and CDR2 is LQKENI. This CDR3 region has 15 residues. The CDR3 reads CASSPMGTGNEKLFF. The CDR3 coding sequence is TGTGCCAGCTCACCAATGGGGACGGGCAATGAAAAACTGTTTTTT.

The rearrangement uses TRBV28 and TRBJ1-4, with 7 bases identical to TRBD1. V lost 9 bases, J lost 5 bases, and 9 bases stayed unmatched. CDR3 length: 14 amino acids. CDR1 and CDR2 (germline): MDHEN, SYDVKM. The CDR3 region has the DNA TGTGCCAGTATGGACGGGACAGAGAATGAAAAACTGTTTTTT. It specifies CASMDGTENEKLFF.

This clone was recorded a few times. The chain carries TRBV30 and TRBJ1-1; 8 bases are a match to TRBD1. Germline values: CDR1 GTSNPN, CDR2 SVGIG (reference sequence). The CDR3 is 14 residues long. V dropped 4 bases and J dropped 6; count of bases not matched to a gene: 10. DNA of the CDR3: TGTGCCTGGACCGAGGGCAGGGGGCGGCCTGAAGCTTTCTTT. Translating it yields CAWTEGRGRPEAFF.

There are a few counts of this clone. The DNA for the CDR3 is TGTGCCTGGCTCGGAGATCCCTATGGCTACACCTTC. It translates to CAWLGDPYGYTF. The J gene is TRBJ1-2, the V gene TRBV30; D unresolved. Trimming removed 5 bases at V and 4 bases at J, with 11 bases between. This CDR3 has 12 residues. Germline V lookup: CDR1 GTSNPN, CDR2 SVGIG (reference sequence).

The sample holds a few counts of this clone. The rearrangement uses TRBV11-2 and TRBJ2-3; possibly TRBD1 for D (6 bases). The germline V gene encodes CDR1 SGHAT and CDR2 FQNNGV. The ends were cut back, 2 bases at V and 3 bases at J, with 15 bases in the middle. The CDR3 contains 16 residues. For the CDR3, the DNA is TGTGCCAGCAGCTTAATTACGAGCCAGGGGACAGATACGCAGTATTTT. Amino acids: CASSLITSQGTDTQYF. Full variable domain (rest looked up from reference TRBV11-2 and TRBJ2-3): EAGVAQSPRYKIIEKRQSVAFWCNPISGHATLYWYQQILGQGPKLLIQFQNNGVVDDSQLPKDRFSAERLKGVDSTLKIQPAKLEDSAVYLCASSLITSQGTDTQYFGPGTRLTVL.